One T cell receptor (beta chain) is described in this entry. Its antigen specificity is not known. The record has no base qualities; no much larger clone is one base away. Library construction relied on the immunoSEQ multiplex PCR assay. A mixture of 60 forward primers for TCR Vbeta segments and 13 reverse primers for TCR Jbeta segments was used in the multiplex PCR. A multiplex PCR assay on genomic DNA amplified the CDR3 region of rearranged TCR beta genes. On the Illumina HiSeq System, the amplified TCR beta libraries were sequenced as 87-base-pair reads. In the paper's pipeline: A later analysis tallied around 82 million unique TCR beta chains across the 610 or so repertoires, and some 10 million of those chains were shared by two or more donors. Raw reads were error-corrected and collapsed into unique sequences by a nearest-neighbor algorithm in which closely related sequences were merged to remove PCR and sequencing errors. To assign V, D and J gene segments, CDR3 sequences were aligned to IMGT reference sequences. For a sequence to be retained, a match of at least six nucleotides was required to both a V gene segment and a J gene segment. Rearrangements were called productive when the CDR3 lacked stop codons and stayed in frame with V and J; all others were non-productive. CDR3 was defined according to IMGT convention as the region running from the second conserved V-encoded cysteine to the conserved J-encoded phenylalanine. In an earlier analysis of approximately 500 of the donors, sequences lacking an unambiguous match to a single V gene segment were excluded. In an earlier analysis of some 590 of the donors, V segments were called functional above 56.7% productive rearrangements and were called segregating when the between-donor standard deviation exceeded 5%. A statistical classification framework was developed to diagnose cytomegalovirus status using the catalog of TCR beta chain sequences. V and J gene assignment, in a later analysis, came from comparing TCR nucleotide sequences with IMGT/GENE-DB human TR gene sequences. In a later analysis, CDR3 sequences and most-parsimonious VDJ recombination scenarios were assigned using the TCRdist pipeline. A later analysis defined each TCR beta chain by its CDR3 amino acid sequence plus V-gene family, and excluded reads lacking a unique V-gene family. To address suspected cross-contamination and a sequencing artifact, a later analysis removed approximately 590 highly shared, low-generation-probability nucleotide sequences. For each public chain, a later analysis derived a clonal expansion index from normalized ranks of inferred template counts within each repertoire. A later analysis computed generation probabilities with a VDJ recombination model fitted to out-of-frame rearrangements, and checked the results against IGoR. A later analysis scored TCR-TCR, TCR-HLA and TCR-CMV co-occurrence with hypergeometric tests, applying a repertoire-size bias correction to TCR pairs. To estimate false discovery rates, a later analysis permuted the HLA or CMV assignments 20 times. In a later analysis, co-occurring TCRs were grouped using DBSCAN, and TCRdist sequence similarity was added for clustering within HLA-allele-positive subsets. For co-occurrence clustering, repertoires with fewer than 30,000 or more than 120,000 public chains were excluded, along with five repertoires with anomalous nucleotide sharing. TCRdb's version of the immuneACCESS table is confined to in-frame rearrangements and falls short of the full clone set. An unresolved V gene accounts for under half of the shortfall where checked; the remainder is of unknown origin. V, J and clone size were drawn from that table, and D and trimming were deduced from the DNA. This sample lists around 150,000 clones; roughly four fifths were detected once. Together, the top ten hold around 3.1% of the sample.

Trimming removed 3 bases from V and 7 bases from J; the gene matches leave 4 bases unexplained. CDR1 and CDR2, per the germline V gene, are MGHDK and SYGVNS. The CDR3 sequence holds 16 residues, the cysteine and phenylalanine included. Only the CDR3 part of the read is kept: 48 bases, read in frame from the first base. The cohort was made up of 500 to 800 healthy bone marrow donors. Cohort members were all nominally healthy when sampled, although unrecorded immune exposures were likely present. The donor tested CMV seronegative, placing the donor among the 350 to 400 seronegative members of the cohort. A peripheral blood sample was collected from each donor, and TCR beta sequencing was performed on peripheral blood mononuclear cells. The Qiagen DNeasy Blood Extraction Kit was used to extract genomic DNA from the blood cell samples. The data derive from a study of cytomegalovirus exposure and HLA in healthy donors (dated by TCRdb to the late 2010s). Regarding the study in general: An earlier analysis of roughly 570 of the donors reported roughly 300 Gb of sequence data and 117 million unique TCR beta sequences obtained from roughly 170 million T cells. Roughly 300 gigabases of sequencing data and tens of millions of unique TCR sequences were included in an early release covering several hundred HLA-typed donors. Among the roughly 410 genotyped donors, around 81% belonged to the genetic ancestry cluster associated with self-reported Caucasian donors. The study aimed to test whether cataloging public T cell receptors could reveal signatures of past pathogen exposure. The T cell repertoires of 666 subjects were profiled by immunosequencing and related to cytomegalovirus serostatus. Besides the first cohort of around 670 subjects, a separate validation cohort made up of over a hundred different subjects was used. To predict cytomegalovirus infection status, the study combined high-throughput TCR immunosequencing, statistical association of individual TCRs with disease status, and machine learning. A later analysis re-analyzed previously published TCR beta repertoires from 660 or so donors and added high-resolution HLA genotyping to study TCR occurrence patterns. Rather than drawing on any new phenotypic data, the later analysis identified candidate immune exposures from TCR beta sequences and the way those sequences occurred across donors. To decide whether each TCR beta V gene segment behaved as functional or pseudogenic, an earlier analysis of over 500 of the donors relied on high-throughput TCR beta sequencing. Donor age, sex, ethnicity and CMV serostatus were collected together with the repertoire data. A later genetic analysis took genome-wide SNP genotypes for about 55% of the roughly 670 donors and used that subset as a discovery cohort. All discovery cohort repertoires had been generated using a single sequencing platform. HLA typing included class I and class II loci at four-digit resolution. The number of donors typed differed by locus, with roughly 620-640 for A, B, C, DRB1 and DQB1, roughly 520 for DQA1, about 610 for DPA1, and roughly 450 for DPB1. Because of strong linkage in the cohort, 5 or 6 DR-DQ haplotypes were treated as single units for association and clustering. Among 300 to 500 genotyped donors of the cohort, an average of about 240,000 unique TCR beta nucleotide sequences was sequenced per donor, of which 15% to 20% were non-productive.

What the research found in general, with its limitations: A group of highly shared sequence variants was considered likely to be a technical artifact of the sequencing pipeline. According to a later analysis, TCR association rates differed among HLA loci, with DRB1 alleles showing the most associated TCRs and HLA-C alleles showing the fewest. Linkage disequilibrium might explain the correlated functional status among segregating V segments, but an unknown experimental factor could not be excluded. In both the original and validation cohorts, the classifier was reported to diagnose cytomegalovirus status with high specificity and sensitivity. Compared with equally common non-associated chains, HLA-associated TCR beta chains in a later analysis were more clonally expanded and had lower generation probabilities. Compared with the approximately 670-donor mean, donors in an Asian-associated ancestry cluster had fewer N-insertions in productive TCRs, according to a later genetic analysis. Only TCR beta chains were sequenced in this cohort, and the absence of alpha or paired-chain data limited detectable features. A later genetic analysis associated a missense DCLRE1C variant with V-gene and J-gene trimming of TCR beta chains, and an independent cohort replicated the association. Some IMGT-functional V segments, including TRBV6-2 and TRBV6-3, could not be told apart with the 87-base-pair reads, so those segments were excluded. In the study, some 180 TCR beta chains were listed as associated with cytomegalovirus. Because HLA typing was missing for some donors at each locus, association tests included only the typed subset. Across donors, most TCR sequences were observed very rarely, whereas some public TCRs were present in many individuals. In vitro tests confirmed that three of the cytomegalovirus-associated TCR beta chains recognize cytomegalovirus antigens. In a later analysis, 16,951 TCR beta sequences were associated with specific HLA alleles at a false discovery rate of 0.05. A further reported finding was that TCR beta sequences accurately predicted the HLA-A and HLA-B alleles for most subjects in the first cohort. The presence/absence analyses assumed that sequencing depth was roughly uniform across donors, and that assumption may not be true. A later analysis reported that several top co-occurrence clusters appeared linked to parvovirus B19, influenza, CMV and Epstein-Barr virus. Broadly in line with IMGT annotations, most TCR beta V segments showed up in productive rearrangements about 90% or about 30% of the time in an earlier analysis of 450 to 600 of the donors. According to the authors, the approach could potentially be generalized to other disease states and immunological phenotypes. Strong co-occurrence of HLA alleles, especially DR and DQ, made assigning TCR associations to individual alleles difficult. A later analysis found that most CMV-associated TCR beta chains appeared HLA-restricted, with HLA associations seemingly driven largely by CMV exposure. Immune exposure information for the cohort was limited to CMV serostatus. Because counts were too low, about 18 rarely observed V segments, including chromosome 9 orphons, were excluded from the earlier analysis of around 640 of the donors.

The sequenced sample consisted of PBMCs. The TCR originated in a woman aged 40 to 50 in good health and CMV-seronegative. The V gene is TRBV25-1 and the J gene is TRBJ1-6; 12 junctional bases match TRBD1. The nucleotide sequence is given as TGTGCCAGCAGTGATACCGGGACAGGGGGCAATTCACCCCTCCACTTT. The resulting protein is CASSDTGTGGNSPLHF.